The clone carrying this TCR beta chain was counted between two and nine times. CDR1 and CDR2 from the germline V gene are LGHNA and YNFKEQ. CDR3 length: 18 residues. V lost 0 bases, J lost 4 bases, and 19 bases lay in between. This specimen belongs to a study of blood T cell repertoires in COVID-19. Across the study: The analysed material was cDNA or gDNA that came from T cells, B-cell-depleted T cells, or PBMCs.

Generated by immunoSEQ multiplex PCR, the TCRdb table keeps only in-frame clones and is missing some. The sample comprises about 480,000 clones, about 87% of which are singletons, and roughly 12% rests with the top ten. Specimen: peripheral blood. The chain uses TRBV4-2 and TRBJ1-5, with a tentative D call TRBD1 (6 bases). This sequence originates from a woman aged 45 to 65 with COVID-19, enrolled during active disease. CDR3 coding DNA: TGTGCCAGCAGCCAAGATCCGCGGGGGCGGACCTCTAATCAGCCCCAGCATTTT. Its protein is CASSQDPRGRTSNQPQHF.